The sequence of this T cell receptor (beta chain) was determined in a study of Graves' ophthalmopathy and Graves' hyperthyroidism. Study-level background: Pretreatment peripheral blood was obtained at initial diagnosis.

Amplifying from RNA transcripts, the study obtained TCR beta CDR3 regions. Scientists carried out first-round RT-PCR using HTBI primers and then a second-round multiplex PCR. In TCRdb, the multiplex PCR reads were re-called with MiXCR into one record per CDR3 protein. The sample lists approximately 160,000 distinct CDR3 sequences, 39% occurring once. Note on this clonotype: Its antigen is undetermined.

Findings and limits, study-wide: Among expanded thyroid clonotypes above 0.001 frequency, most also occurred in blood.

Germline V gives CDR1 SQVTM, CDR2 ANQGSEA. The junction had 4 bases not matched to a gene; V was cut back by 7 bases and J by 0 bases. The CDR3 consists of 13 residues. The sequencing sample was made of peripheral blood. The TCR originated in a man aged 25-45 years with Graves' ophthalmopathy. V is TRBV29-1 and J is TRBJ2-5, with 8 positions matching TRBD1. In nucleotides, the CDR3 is TGCAGCGGCACGGGACAGGACCAAGAGACCCAGTACTTC. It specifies CSGTGQDQETQYF.